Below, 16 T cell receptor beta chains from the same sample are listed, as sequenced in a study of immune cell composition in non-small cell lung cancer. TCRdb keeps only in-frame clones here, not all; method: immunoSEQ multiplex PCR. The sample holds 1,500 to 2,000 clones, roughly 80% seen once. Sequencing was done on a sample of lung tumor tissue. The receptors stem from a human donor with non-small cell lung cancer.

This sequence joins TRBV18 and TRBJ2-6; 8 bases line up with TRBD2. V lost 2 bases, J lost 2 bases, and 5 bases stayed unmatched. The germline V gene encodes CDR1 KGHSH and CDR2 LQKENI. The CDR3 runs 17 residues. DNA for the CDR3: TGTGCCAGCTCACCAGGGGCGGGAGGCACTGGGGCCAACGTCCTGACTTTC. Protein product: CASSPGAGGTGANVLTF. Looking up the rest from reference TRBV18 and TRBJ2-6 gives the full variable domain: NAGVMQNPRHLVRRRGQEARLRCSPMKGHSHVYWYRQLPEEGLKFMVYLQKENIIDESGMPKERFSAEFPKEGPSILRIQQVVRGDSAAYFCASSPGAGGTGANVLTFGAGSRLTVL.

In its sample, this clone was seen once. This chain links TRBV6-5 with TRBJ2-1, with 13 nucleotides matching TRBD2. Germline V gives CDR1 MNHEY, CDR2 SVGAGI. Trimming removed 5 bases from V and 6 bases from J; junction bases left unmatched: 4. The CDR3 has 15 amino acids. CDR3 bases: TGTGCCAGCAGTCCCGGGACTAGCGGGGCCAATGAGCAGTTCTTC. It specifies CASSPGTSGANEQFF.

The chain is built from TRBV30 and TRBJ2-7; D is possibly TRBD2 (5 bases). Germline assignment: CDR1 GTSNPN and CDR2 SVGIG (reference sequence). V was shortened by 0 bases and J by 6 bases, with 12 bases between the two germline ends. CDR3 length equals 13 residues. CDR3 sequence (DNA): TGTGCCTGGAGTGTAATTCGGGATGGCGAGCAGTACTTC. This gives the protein CAWSVIRDGEQYF.

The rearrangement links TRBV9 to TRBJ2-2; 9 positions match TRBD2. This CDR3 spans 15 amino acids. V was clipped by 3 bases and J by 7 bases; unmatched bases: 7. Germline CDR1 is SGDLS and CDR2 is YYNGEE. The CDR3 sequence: CASSELAGADGELFF. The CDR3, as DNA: TGTGCCAGCAGCGAATTAGCGGGAGCAGACGGGGAGCTGTTTTTT.

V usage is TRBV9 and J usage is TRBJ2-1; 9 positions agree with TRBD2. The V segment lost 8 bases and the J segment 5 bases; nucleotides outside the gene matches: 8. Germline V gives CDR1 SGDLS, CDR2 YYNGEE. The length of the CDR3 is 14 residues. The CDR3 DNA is TGTGCCAGTACTGGCGGGAGGGACGACAATGAGCAGTTCTTC. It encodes CASTGGRDDNEQFF.

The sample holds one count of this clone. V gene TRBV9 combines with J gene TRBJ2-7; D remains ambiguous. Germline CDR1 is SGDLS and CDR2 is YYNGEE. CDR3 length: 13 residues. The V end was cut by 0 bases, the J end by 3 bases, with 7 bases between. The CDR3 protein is CASSVVPGYEQYF. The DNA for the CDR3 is TGTGCCAGCAGCGTAGTGCCCGGCTACGAGCAGTACTTC.

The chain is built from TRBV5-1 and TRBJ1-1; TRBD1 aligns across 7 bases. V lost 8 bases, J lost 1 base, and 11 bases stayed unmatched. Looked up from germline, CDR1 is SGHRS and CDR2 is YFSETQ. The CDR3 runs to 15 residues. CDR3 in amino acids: CASNKREGANTEAFF. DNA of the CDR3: TGCGCCAGTAACAAGCGGGAGGGGGCGAACACTGAAGCTTTCTTT.

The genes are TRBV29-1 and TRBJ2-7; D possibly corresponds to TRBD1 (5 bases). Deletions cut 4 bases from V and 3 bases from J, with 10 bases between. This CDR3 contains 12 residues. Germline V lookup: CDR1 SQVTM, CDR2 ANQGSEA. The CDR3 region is CSVGQSYYEQYF. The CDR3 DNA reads TGCAGCGTTGGACAGAGCTACTACGAGCAGTACTTC.

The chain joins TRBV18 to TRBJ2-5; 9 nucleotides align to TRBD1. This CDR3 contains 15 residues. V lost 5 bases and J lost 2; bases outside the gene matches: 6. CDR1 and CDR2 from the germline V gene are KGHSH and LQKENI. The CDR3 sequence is CASSDGTGYQETQYF. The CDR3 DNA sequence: TGTGCCAGCTCAGACGGGACAGGGTATCAAGAGACCCAGTACTTC.

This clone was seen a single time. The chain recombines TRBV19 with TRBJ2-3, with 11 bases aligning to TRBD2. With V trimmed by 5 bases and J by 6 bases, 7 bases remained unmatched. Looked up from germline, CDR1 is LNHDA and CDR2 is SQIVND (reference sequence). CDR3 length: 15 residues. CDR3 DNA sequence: TGTGCCAGTAGTCTAGCGGGAGGTTTAACGGATACGCAGTATTTT. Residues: CASSLAGGLTDTQYF. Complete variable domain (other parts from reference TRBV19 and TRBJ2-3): DGGITQSPKYLFRKEGQNVTLSCEQNLNHDAMYWYRQDPGQGLRLIYYSQIVNDFQKGDIAEGYSVSREKKESFPLTVTSAQKNPTAFYLCASSLAGGLTDTQYFGPGTRLTVL.

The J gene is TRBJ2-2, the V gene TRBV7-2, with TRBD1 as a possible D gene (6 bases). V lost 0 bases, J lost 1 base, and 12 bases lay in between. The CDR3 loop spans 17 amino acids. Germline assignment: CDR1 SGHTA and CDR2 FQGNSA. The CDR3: CASSLAPLGGNTGELFF. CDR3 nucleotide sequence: TGTGCCAGCAGCTTAGCGCCCCTAGGGGGGAACACCGGGGAGCTGTTTTTT.

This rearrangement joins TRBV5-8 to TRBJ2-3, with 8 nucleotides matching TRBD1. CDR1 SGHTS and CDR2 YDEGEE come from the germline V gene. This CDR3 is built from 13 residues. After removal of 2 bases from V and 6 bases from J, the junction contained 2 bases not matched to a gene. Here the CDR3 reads CASSLQGVDTQYF. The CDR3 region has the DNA TGTGCCAGCAGCTTACAGGGGGTTGATACGCAGTATTTT.

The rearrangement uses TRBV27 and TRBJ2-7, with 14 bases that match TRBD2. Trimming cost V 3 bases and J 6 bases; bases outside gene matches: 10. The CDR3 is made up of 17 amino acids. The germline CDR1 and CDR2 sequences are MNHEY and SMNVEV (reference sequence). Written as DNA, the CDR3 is TGTGCCAGCAGTTTGACTAGCGGGAGGGCCAGGTCGGGCGAGCAGTACTTC. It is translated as CASSLTSGRARSGEQYF.

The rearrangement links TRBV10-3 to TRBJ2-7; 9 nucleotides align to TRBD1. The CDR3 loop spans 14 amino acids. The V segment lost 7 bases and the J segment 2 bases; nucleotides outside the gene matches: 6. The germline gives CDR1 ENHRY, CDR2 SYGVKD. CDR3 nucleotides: TGTGCCATCACTACCGGGACAGGGACCTACGAGCAGTACTTC. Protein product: CAITTGTGTYEQYF.

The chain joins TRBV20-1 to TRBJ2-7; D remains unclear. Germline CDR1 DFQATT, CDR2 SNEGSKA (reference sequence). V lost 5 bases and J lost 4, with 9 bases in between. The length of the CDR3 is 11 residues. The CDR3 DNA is TGCAGTGCTCCACACCCGTACGAGCAGTACTTC. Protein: CSAPHPYEQYF.

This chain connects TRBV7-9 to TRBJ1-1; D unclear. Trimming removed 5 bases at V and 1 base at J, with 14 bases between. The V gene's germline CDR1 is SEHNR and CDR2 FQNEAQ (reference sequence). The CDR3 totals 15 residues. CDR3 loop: CASSPRDLSNTEAFF. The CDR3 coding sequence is TGTGCCAGCAGCCCCCGGGATCTCTCGAACACTGAAGCTTTCTTT. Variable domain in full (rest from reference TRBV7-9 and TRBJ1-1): DTGVSQNPRHKITKRGQNVTFRCDPISEHNRLYWYRQTLGQGPEFLTYFQNEAQLEKSRLLSDRFSAERPKGSFSTLEIQRTEQGDSAMYLCASSPRDLSNTEAFFGQGTRLTVV.